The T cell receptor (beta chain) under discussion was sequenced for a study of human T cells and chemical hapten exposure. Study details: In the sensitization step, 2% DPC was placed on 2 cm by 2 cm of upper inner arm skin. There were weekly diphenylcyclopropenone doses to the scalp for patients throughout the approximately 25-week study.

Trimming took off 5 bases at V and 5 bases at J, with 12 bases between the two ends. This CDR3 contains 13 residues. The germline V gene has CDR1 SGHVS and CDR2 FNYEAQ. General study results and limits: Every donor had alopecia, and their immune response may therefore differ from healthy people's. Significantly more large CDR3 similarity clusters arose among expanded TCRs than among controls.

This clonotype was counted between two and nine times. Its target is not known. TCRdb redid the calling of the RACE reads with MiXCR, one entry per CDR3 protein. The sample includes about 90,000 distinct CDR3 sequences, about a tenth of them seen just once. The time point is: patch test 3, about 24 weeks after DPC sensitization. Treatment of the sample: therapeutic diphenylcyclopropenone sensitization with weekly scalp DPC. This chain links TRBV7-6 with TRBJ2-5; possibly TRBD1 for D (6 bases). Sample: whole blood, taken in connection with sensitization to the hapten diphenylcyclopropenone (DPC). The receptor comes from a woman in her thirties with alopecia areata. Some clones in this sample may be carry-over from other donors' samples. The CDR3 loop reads CASSPGQTETQYF. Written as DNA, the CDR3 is TGTGCCAGCAGCCCCGGACAGACGGAGACCCAGTACTTC.